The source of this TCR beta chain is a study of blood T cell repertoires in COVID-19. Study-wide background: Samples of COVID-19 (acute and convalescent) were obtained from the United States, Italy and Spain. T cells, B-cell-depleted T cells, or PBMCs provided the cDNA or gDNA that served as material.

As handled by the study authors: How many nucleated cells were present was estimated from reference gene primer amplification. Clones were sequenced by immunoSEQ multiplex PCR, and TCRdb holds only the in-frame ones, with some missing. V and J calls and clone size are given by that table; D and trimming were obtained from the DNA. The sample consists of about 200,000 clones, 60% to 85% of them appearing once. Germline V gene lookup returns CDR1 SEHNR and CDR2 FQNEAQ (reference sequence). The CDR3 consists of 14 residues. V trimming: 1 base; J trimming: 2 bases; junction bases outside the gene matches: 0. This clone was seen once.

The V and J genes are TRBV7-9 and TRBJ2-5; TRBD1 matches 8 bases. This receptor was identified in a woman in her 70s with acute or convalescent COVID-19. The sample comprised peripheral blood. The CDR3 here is CASSLGDRQETQYF. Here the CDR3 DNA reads TGTGCCAGCAGCTTAGGGGACAGGCAAGAGACCCAGTACTTC.